This is a list of T cell receptor beta chains from one sample in a study of blood T cell repertoires in COVID-19. Using immunoSEQ multiplex PCR, the repertoire was profiled, and TCRdb retains in-frame clones only, with some absent. The sample holds some 400,000 clones; over 85% are singletons and the top ten take 1.7%. The specimen was PBMCs or T cells enriched from blood (not recorded which). The receptor set was obtained from a woman in her twenties or thirties who had recovered from COVID-19. CDR3s include the opening cysteine and the closing phenylalanine or tryptophan. The D gene is left open where the match is weak. Clone size is given for some rows only: seen once, a few or many times, or a class if the clone is expanded.

J gene: TRBJ2-1
V gene: TRBV24-1
clone size: NA
D gene: TRBD2
CDR3 protein: CATSSIGGGINEQFF
CDR3 DNA: TGTGCCACCAGTAGTATCGGCGGGGGGATCAATGAGCAGTTCTTC

J gene: TRBJ1-1
V gene: TRBV7-6
clone size: NA
D gene: NA
CDR3 protein: CASSPQNRDTEAFF
CDR3 DNA: TGTGCCAGCAGCCCCCAAAACAGGGACACTGAAGCTTTCTTT

J gene: TRBJ1-6
V gene: TRBV9
clone size: NA
D gene: NA
CDR3 protein: CASSVGPGLNSPLHF
CDR3 DNA: TGTGCCAGCAGCGTAGGTCCAGGGCTTAATTCACCCCTCCACTTT

J gene: TRBJ1-3
V gene: TRBV6-5
clone size: few
D gene: NA
CDR3 protein: CASRPTGSGNTIYF
CDR3 DNA: TGTGCCAGCAGACCTACCGGCTCTGGAAACACCATATATTTT

J gene: TRBJ2-7
V gene: TRBV5-1
clone size: NA
D gene: TRBD1
CDR3 protein: CASSLADRVKHEQYF
CDR3 DNA: TGCGCCAGCAGCTTGGCCGACAGGGTCAAGCACGAGCAGTACTTC

J gene: TRBJ2-3
V gene: TRBV6-5
clone size: NA
D gene: NA
CDR3 protein: CASSPGWRATDTQYF
CDR3 DNA: TGTGCCAGCAGCCCGGGTTGGAGGGCCACAGATACGCAGTATTTT

J gene: TRBJ2-7
V gene: TRBV5-6
clone size: NA
D gene: TRBD2
CDR3 protein: CASSFSILAGTYEQYF
CDR3 DNA: TGTGCCAGCAGCTTCAGTATCCTAGCGGGGACCTACGAGCAGTACTTC

J gene: TRBJ1-2
V gene: TRBV30
clone size: NA
D gene: NA
CDR3 protein: CAWSGGGDGYTF
CDR3 DNA: TGTGCCTGGAGTGGGGGGGGAGATGGCTACACCTTC

J gene: TRBJ2-7
V gene: TRBV3-1/TRBV3-2
clone size: NA
D gene: TRBD1
CDR3 protein: CASSVRDRGMGTRSYEQYF
CDR3 DNA: TGTGCCAGCAGCGTTCGGGACAGGGGCATGGGGACTCGCTCCTACGAGCAGTACTTC

J gene: TRBJ1-6
V gene: TRBV6-5
clone size: once
D gene: NA
CDR3 protein: CASSRGSGSPLHF
CDR3 DNA: TGTGCCAGCAGTCGGGGGTCAGGTTCACCCCTCCACTTT

J gene: TRBJ2-1
V gene: TRBV25-1
clone size: NA
D gene: TRBD1
CDR3 protein: CASSNRDSPYNEQFF
CDR3 DNA: TGTGCCAGCAGTAACCGGGACAGCCCCTACAATGAGCAGTTCTTC

J gene: TRBJ2-1
V gene: TRBV9
clone size: NA
D gene: TRBD2
CDR3 protein: CASSVGTSGNHNEQFF
CDR3 DNA: TGTGCCAGCAGCGTGGGGACTAGCGGGAATCACAATGAGCAGTTCTTC

J gene: TRBJ2-1
V gene: TRBV4-1
clone size: NA
D gene: NA
CDR3 protein: CASSQDSQGHNEQFF
CDR3 DNA: TGCGCCAGCAGCCAAGATTCCCAGGGCCACAATGAGCAGTTCTTC

J gene: TRBJ1-6
V gene: TRBV11-1
clone size: NA
D gene: NA
CDR3 protein: CASSSGNRRDSPLHF
CDR3 DNA: TGTGCCAGCAGCTCAGGGAATCGGAGAGATTCACCCCTCCACTTT

J gene: TRBJ2-7
V gene: TRBV7-3
clone size: NA
D gene: TRBD1
CDR3 protein: CASSPGQGDSYEQYF
CDR3 DNA: TGTGCCAGCAGCCCCGGACAGGGAGACTCCTACGAGCAGTACTTC